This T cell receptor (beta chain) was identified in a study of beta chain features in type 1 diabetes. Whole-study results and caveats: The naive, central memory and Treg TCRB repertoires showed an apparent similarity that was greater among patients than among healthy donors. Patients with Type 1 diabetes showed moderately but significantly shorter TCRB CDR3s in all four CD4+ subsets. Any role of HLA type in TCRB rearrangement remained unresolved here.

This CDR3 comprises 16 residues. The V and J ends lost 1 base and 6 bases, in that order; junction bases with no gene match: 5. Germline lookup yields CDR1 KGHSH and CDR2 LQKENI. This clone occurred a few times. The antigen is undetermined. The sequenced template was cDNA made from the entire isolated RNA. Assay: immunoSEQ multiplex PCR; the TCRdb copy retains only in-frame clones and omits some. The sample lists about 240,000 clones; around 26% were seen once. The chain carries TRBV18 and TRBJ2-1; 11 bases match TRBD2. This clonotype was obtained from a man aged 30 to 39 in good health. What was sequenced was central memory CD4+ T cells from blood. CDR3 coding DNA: TGTGCCAGCTCACCACGTGGACTAGCGGGCTCCAATGAGCAGTTCTTC. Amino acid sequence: CASSPRGLAGSNEQFF.